Sequencing of this T cell receptor (beta chain) was carried out in a study of T cells in Graves' hyperthyroidism and ophthalmopathy. In the case of this clonotype: Its target is unknown.

Aged 18 to 65, the patients had hyperthyroidism that was newly diagnosed and had lasted under 2 months. Reasons for excluding patients were uncontrolled infection, other autoimmune disease, pregnancy or lactation. V lost 2 bases to trimming and J lost 2 bases; unmatched junction nucleotides: 11. Germline V lookup: CDR1 SEHNR, CDR2 FQNEAQ (reference sequence). CDR3 length equals 20 residues. The study's findings and limits: The model's output predicted ophthalmopathy at a median of around 7 months prior to onset. In the blood, most expanded thyroid clonotypes above 0.001 appeared as well.

Researchers took RNA transcripts and amplified the TCR beta CDR3 regions from them. Carried out on the TCR CDR3, a first-round RT-PCR used the HTBI primer set. TCRdb itself ran the multiplex PCR reads through MiXCR, one entry per CDR3 protein. The table includes approximately 410,000 distinct CDR3 sequences, approximately 15% detected once. The receptor was isolated from a woman aged 18-29 years with Graves' hyperthyroidism. The chain joins TRBV7-9 to TRBJ2-3; TRBD2 aligns across 15 bases. The sample consisted of blood. CDR3 sequence reads: CASSLNRAGLAGGITDTQYF. For the CDR3, the DNA is TGTGCCAGCAGCTTAAATCGAGCGGGACTAGCGGGAGGAATCACAGATACGCAGTATTTT.